These 19 T cell receptor beta chains were all obtained from the same sample, sequenced in a study of blood T cell repertoires in COVID-19. The protocol was immunoSEQ multiplex PCR, while the TCRdb copy is restricted to in-frame clones and leaves out a portion. The sample has around 140,000 clones; approximately 80% are singletons. The sequenced sample was peripheral blood. All receptors derive from a man over 45 with acute or convalescent COVID-19.

This clone was seen a handful of times. Sequence at one end of the junction differs from germline and may be a read error. The J gene is TRBJ1-4, the V gene TRBV5-1, with D possibly being TRBD1 (5 bases). The CDR3 loop spans 16 amino acids. Germline V gene lookup returns CDR1 SGHRS and CDR2 YFSETQ. The DNA for the CDR3 is TGCGCCAGCAGCTTGGTATACGGGGGAACTGATGAAAAACTGTTTTTT. Amino acids: CASSLVYGGTDEKLFF.

V gene TRBV5-1 combines with J gene TRBJ2-5; 11 bases match TRBD2. The CDR3 loop spans 16 amino acids. Germline V lookup: CDR1 SGHRS, CDR2 YFSETQ. V gave up 3 bases and J gave up 5 bases; unmatched junction bases: 9. CDR3 sequence reads: CASSSTIAGGLETQYF. The CDR3 nucleotides read TGCGCCAGCAGCTCCACTATAGCGGGGGGGCTTGAGACCCAGTACTTC.

CDR3 amino acids: CASSIIYQPQHF. CDR3 in DNA: TGTGCCAGTAGTATAATATATCAGCCCCAGCATTTT. The V gene is TRBV19, the J gene TRBJ1-5; D gene uncertain. CDR1 LNHDA and CDR2 SQIVND come from the germline V gene (reference sequence). The CDR3 is made up of 12 amino acids. V was pared by 2 bases and J by 5 bases, with 4 bases between.

The V call is TRBV4-1, the J call TRBJ1-2; a weak D match, TRBD1 (6 bases). Looked up from germline, CDR1 is MGHRA and CDR2 is YSYEKL. Trimming stripped 1 base from V and 7 bases from J, with 16 bases between. The CDR3 runs to 15 residues. In DNA form, the CDR3 reads TGCGCCAGCAGCCAAGGCTTCAATGCACAGGGTGGCTACACCTTC. Its translation is CASSQGFNAQGGYTF.

The J gene is TRBJ1-3, the V gene TRBV3-1 (or the pseudogene TRBV3-2); D is unresolved. CDR1 and CDR2 (germline): LGHDT, YNNKEL (reference sequence). Trimming left V 4 bases short and J 0 bases short, with 13 bases between. The CDR3 totals 16 residues. In nucleotides, the CDR3 is TGTGCCAGCAGCCTAAAAACATCCCTCTCTGGAAACACCATATATTTT. Translated, it gives CASSLKTSLSGNTIYF.

In DNA form, the CDR3 reads TGTGCCAGCAGTTTTATTGGGCTCGGCGAAAAACTGTTTTTT. This translates into CASSFIGLGEKLFF. The rearrangement uses TRBV27 and TRBJ1-4; D is uncertain. Trimming removed 3 bases from V and 8 bases from J, with 13 bases in between. From germline, CDR1 is MNHEY and CDR2 SMNVEV (reference sequence). CDR3 length equals 14 residues.

This sequence joins TRBV7-2 and TRBJ2-3; the match to TRBD2 covers 9 bases. J lost 2 bases, V lost 1 base, and 7 bases had no gene match. The CDR3 loop spans 17 amino acids. Germline V gives CDR1 SGHTA, CDR2 FQGNSA. CDR3 in amino acids: CASSLDERGAVTDTQYF. CDR3 DNA sequence: TGTGCCAGCAGCTTAGATGAGCGGGGGGCAGTCACAGATACGCAGTATTTT.

CDR3 loop: CAWSRSEVAGGLTRQFF. CDR3 coding DNA: TGTGCCTGGAGTCGGAGTGAGGTAGCGGGGGGGTTGACCAGGCAGTTCTTC. V usage is TRBV30 and J usage is TRBJ2-1; TRBD2 matches 11 bases. Germline assignment: CDR1 GTSNPN and CDR2 SVGIG (reference sequence). The CDR3 length is 17 residues. Unmatched junction bases numbered 18, after V lost 2 bases and J lost 12 bases.

The chain links TRBV3-1 (or the pseudogene TRBV3-2) to TRBJ1-6; D is uncertain. The V and J ends lost 0 bases and 9 bases respectively, with 9 bases between them. The germline V gene encodes CDR1 LGHDT and CDR2 YNNKEL (reference sequence). The CDR3 covers 14 residues. CDR3 nucleotide sequence: TGTGCCAGCAGCCAAGACGCGGGCGGTTCACCCCTCCACTTT. Translated: CASSQDAGGSPLHF.

V is TRBV2 and J is TRBJ2-1; 7 bases line up with TRBD2. The J segment lost 5 bases and the V segment lost 4 bases, leaving 5 bases of the junction unmatched. Germline lookup yields CDR1 SNHLY and CDR2 FYNNEI. CDR3 length equals 14 residues. The CDR3 is CASSGDYFHNEQFF. The DNA for the CDR3 is TGTGCCAGCAGTGGGGACTACTTCCACAATGAGCAGTTCTTC.

This chain links TRBV6-5 with TRBJ2-3; 7 bases map to TRBD1. The V gene's germline CDR1 is MNHEY and CDR2 SVGAGI. With 0 bases clipped from V and 0 bases from J, the junction kept 3 bases outside the gene matches. The CDR3 runs to 16 residues. The CDR3 sequence is CASSYSGQPSTDTQYF. For the CDR3, the DNA is TGTGCCAGCAGTTACTCGGGACAGCCTAGCACAGATACGCAGTATTTT.

The rearrangement uses TRBV6-5 and TRBJ1-1; a possible D gene is TRBD1 (6 bases). This CDR3 is 14 amino acids long. Per germline, CDR1 MNHEY and CDR2 SVGAGI. V was shortened by 6 bases and J by 1 base, with 12 bases between the two germline ends. The CDR3 is CASRRTGQNTEAFF. CDR3 bases: TGTGCCAGCAGACGGACGGGACAGAACACTGAAGCTTTCTTT.

The chain is built from TRBV2 and TRBJ1-4; 9 nucleotides match TRBD1. CDR3 length equals 16 residues. V dropped 5 bases and J dropped 1; count of bases not matched to a gene: 5. Germline V gene lookup returns CDR1 SNHLY and CDR2 FYNNEI. In nucleotides, the CDR3 is TGTGCCAGCAGTTCGACAGGGGGAGAAACTAATGAAAAACTGTTTTTT. Translated: CASSSTGGETNEKLFF. Supplemented by reference TRBV2 and TRBJ1-4, the full variable domain reads EPEVTQTPSHQVTQMGQEVILRCVPISNHLYFYWYRQILGQKVEFLVSFYNNEISEKSEIFDDQFSVERPDGSNFTLKIRSTKLEDSAMYFCASSSTGGETNEKLFFGSGTQLSVL.

The V and J genes are TRBV7-2 and TRBJ1-3; D uncertain. Per germline, CDR1 SGHTA and CDR2 FQGNSA. Trimming cost V 2 bases and J 1 base, with 6 bases left between them. CDR3 size: 14 residues. The DNA for the CDR3 is TGTGCCAGCAGCTTAAGTACATCTGGAAACACCATATATTTT. Residues: CASSLSTSGNTIYF.

The chain recombines TRBV30 with TRBJ2-2; D is perhaps TRBD2 (5 bases). CDR3 length equals 15 residues. In germline, CDR1 is GTSNPN, CDR2 SVGIG (reference sequence). V lost 4 bases and J 6 bases, leaving 18 bases between the germline ends. The CDR3 bases are TGTGCCTGGACCCCCCCAGAGAGAGCGGCCGGGGAGCTGTTTTTT. It yields the protein CAWTPPERAAGELFF. The full variable domain, rest sourced from reference TRBV30 and TRBJ2-2, is SQTIHQWPATLVQPVGSPLSLECTVEGTSNPNLYWYRQAAGRGLQLLFYSVGIGQISSEVPQNLSASRPQDRQFILSSKKLLLSDSGFYLCAWTPPERAAGELFFGEGSRLTVL.

The chain has TRBV9 and TRBJ2-1; tentatively, D is TRBD1 (5 bases). The CDR3 totals 14 residues. In germline, CDR1 is SGDLS, CDR2 YYNGEE. The V end lost 4 bases, the J end lost 4 bases, and 12 bases lay between the germline ends. This chain's CDR3 is CASSPNTGYNEQFF. DNA of the CDR3: TGTGCCAGCAGCCCCAACACAGGTTACAATGAGCAGTTCTTC.

The rearrangement links TRBV18 to TRBJ2-1; TRBD1 aligns across 7 bases. This CDR3 contains 13 residues. From germline, CDR1 is KGHSH and CDR2 LQKENI. With 6 bases clipped from V and 7 bases from J, the junction kept 6 bases outside the gene matches. CDR3 in amino acids: CASSPGTVNEQFF. In nucleotides, the CDR3 is TGTGCCAGCTCGCCTGGGACAGTAAATGAGCAGTTCTTC.

V is TRBV9 and J is TRBJ2-7; 7 bases are a match to TRBD2. The CDR3 runs 14 residues. Germline V lookup: CDR1 SGDLS, CDR2 YYNGEE. Trimming removed 5 bases from V and 3 bases from J; junction bases left unmatched: 8. The CDR3 sequence is CASSQAGRDYEQYF. For the CDR3, the DNA is TGTGCCAGCAGTCAAGCGGGACGAGACTACGAGCAGTACTTC.

This rearrangement joins TRBV19 to TRBJ2-7, with 7 bases aligning to TRBD1. Germline values: CDR1 LNHDA, CDR2 SQIVND (reference sequence). The ends lost 3 bases at V and 3 bases at J; junction bases unmatched: 8. The CDR3 covers 15 residues. The CDR3 loop reads CASSMMKQGDYEQYF. In DNA form, the CDR3 reads TGTGCCAGTAGTATGATGAAGCAGGGGGACTACGAGCAGTACTTC.